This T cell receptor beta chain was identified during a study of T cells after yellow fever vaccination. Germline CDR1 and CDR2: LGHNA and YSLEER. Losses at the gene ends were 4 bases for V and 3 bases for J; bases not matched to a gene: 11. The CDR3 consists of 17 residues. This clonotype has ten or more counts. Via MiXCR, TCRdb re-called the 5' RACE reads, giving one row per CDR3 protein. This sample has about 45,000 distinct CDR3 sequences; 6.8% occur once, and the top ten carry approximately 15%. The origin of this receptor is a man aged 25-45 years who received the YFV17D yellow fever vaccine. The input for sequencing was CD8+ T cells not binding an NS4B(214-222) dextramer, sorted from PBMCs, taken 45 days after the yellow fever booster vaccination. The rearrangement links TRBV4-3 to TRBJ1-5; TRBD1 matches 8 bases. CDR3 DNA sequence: TGCGCCAGCAGCCGGGACAGGCCCCCCTCCATCAATCAGCCCCAGCATTTT. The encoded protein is CASSRDRPPSINQPQHF.